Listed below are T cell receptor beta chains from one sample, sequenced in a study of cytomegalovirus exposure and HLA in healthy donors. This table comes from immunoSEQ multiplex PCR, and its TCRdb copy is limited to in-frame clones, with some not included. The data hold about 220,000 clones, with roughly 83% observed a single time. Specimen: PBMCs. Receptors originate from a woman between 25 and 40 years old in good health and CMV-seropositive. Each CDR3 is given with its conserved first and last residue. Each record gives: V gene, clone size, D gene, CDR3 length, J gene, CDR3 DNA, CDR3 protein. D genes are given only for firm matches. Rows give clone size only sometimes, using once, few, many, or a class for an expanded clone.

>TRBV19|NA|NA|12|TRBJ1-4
TGTGCCTCCAATGAGCGTTCGGCAAAACTGTTTTTT
CASNERSAKLFF
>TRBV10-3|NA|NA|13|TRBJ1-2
TGTGCCATCAGTGAACAGGGAGGATATGGCTACACCTTC
CAISEQGGYGYTF
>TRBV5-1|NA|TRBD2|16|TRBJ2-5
TGCGCCAGCAGCCGGGGGACTAGCGGGAACCAAGAGACCCAGTACTTC
CASSRGTSGNQETQYF
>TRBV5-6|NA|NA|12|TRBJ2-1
TGTGCCAGCAGCTTGGTGAGGGATGAGCAGTTCTTC
CASSLVRDEQFF
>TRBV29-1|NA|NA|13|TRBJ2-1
TGCAGCGCGAATAGCGGTTCCTACAATGAGCAGTTCTTC
CSANSGSYNEQFF
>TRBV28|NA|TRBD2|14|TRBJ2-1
TGTGCCAGTTCTACTAGCGGAAGCTACAATGAGCAGTTCTTC
CASSTSGSYNEQFF
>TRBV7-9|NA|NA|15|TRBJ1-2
TGTGCCAGCAGCCTATCGGGCGAAATGTATCATGGCTACACCTTC
CASSLSGEMYHGYTF
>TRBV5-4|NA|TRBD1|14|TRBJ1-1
TGTGCCAGCAGCCTGACAGGGTCGGTCACTGAAGCTTTCTTT
CASSLTGSVTEAFF
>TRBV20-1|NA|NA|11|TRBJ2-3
TGCAGTGCTAGTCTAGAAGATACGCAGTATTTT
CSASLEDTQYF
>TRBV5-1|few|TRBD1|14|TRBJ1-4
TGCGCCAGCAGCGCGGGACAGAGCAAGGGGGAACTGTTTTTT
CASSAGQSKGELFF
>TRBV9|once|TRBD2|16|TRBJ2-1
TGTGCCAGCAGCGAACTAGCGGGAGGGCCGGCGGATGAGCAGTTCTTC
CASSELAGGPADEQFF
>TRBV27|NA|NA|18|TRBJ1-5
TGTGCCAGCAGTTTATCGGGCGCGAACCTCCTTAGCAATCAGCCCCAGCATTTT
CASSLSGANLLSNQPQHF
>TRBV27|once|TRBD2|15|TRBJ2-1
TGTGCCAGCAGTTTATTCGGCGGGAGTCAGGATGAGCAGTTCTTC
CASSLFGGSQDEQFF
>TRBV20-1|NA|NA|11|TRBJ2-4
TGCAGTGGTCTAGCCAAAAACATTCAGTACTTC
CSGLAKNIQYF
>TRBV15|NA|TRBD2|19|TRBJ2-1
TGTGCCACCAGCAGAGCCCTTCCGCCTAGCGGGAATCGTGGCGATGAGCAGTTCTTC
CATSRALPPSGNRGDEQFF
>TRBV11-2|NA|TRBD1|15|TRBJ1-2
TGTGCCAGCAGCTTTACAGGGGAGGGGAACTATGGCTACACCTTC
CASSFTGEGNYGYTF